The next 18 T cell receptor beta chains were all read from a single sample in a study of cytomegalovirus exposure and HLA in healthy donors. The PCR made use of 60 Vbeta and 13 Jbeta primers. Clones were sequenced by immunoSEQ multiplex PCR, and TCRdb holds only the in-frame ones, with some missing. Of fewer than 110,000 clones in the sample, 75% to 85% were seen once. Source material: PBMCs. These receptors came from a woman aged 18-29 years in good health and CMV-seropositive.

In DNA, the CDR3 is TGCAGCGTTGCAGTGGGGCTGGGGGCATTTTCTAAGGAGACCCAGTACTTC. Amino acid sequence: CSVAVGLGAFSKETQYF. The chain recombines TRBV29-1 with TRBJ2-5; TRBD1 might be the D (6 bases). The CDR3 is 17 amino acids. The V gene's germline CDR1 is SQVTM and CDR2 ANQGSEA. Trimming stripped 4 bases from V and 5 bases from J, with 26 bases between.

The V gene is TRBV5-1, the J gene TRBJ2-2, with D maybe TRBD2 (7 bases). CDR3 length: 16 amino acids. Germline V gene lookup returns CDR1 SGHRS and CDR2 YFSETQ. V lost 0 bases and J lost 4, with 13 bases in between. The CDR3 DNA is TGCGCCAGCAGCTTGGCGGGGGGCTCGGGCACCGGGGAGCTGTTTTTT. This gives the protein CASSLAGGSGTGELFF.

The rearrangement links TRBV5-8 to TRBJ1-1; D not certain. V was cut by 2 bases and J by 2 bases, with 7 bases left in between. In germline, CDR1 is SGHTS, CDR2 YDEGEE. This CDR3 has 13 residues. The CDR3 is CASSLKLNTEAFF. In nucleotides, the CDR3 is TGTGCCAGCAGCTTAAAGCTTAACACTGAAGCTTTCTTT.

The CDR3 nucleotides are TGCGCCAGCAGCTTCACAGGGTACGGAAACACCATATATTTT. Its translation: CASSFTGYGNTIYF. This chain connects TRBV5-1 to TRBJ1-3; possibly TRBD1 for D (6 bases). CDR1 SGHRS and CDR2 YFSETQ come from the germline V gene. CDR3 size: 14 residues. The V end lost 2 bases, the J end lost 4 bases, and 10 bases lay between the germline ends.

This rearrangement joins TRBV15 to TRBJ1-5; TRBD1 is a possible D gene (5 bases). V lost 0 bases to trimming and J lost 2 bases, with 20 bases between them. This CDR3 is 19 amino acids long. Germline V CDR1 and CDR2: LNHNV, YYDKDF (reference sequence). The CDR3 DNA reads as TGTGCCACCAGCAGAGATAGGGACCGCATTCGGAGGGGCAATCAGCCCCAGCATTTT. This sequence encodes CATSRDRDRIRRGNQPQHF.

This clone showed up just a few times. The chain combines TRBV7-5 with TRBJ1-6; the table gives TRBD1 as D, unverified against the DNA. TRBV7-5 has pseudogene status. CDR3 length: 13 amino acids. CDR3 DNA: TGTGCCAGCCCGGGACAGCTTAATTCACCCCTCCACTTT. This codes for CASPGQLNSPLHF.

This clone was detected only a few times. The chain recombines TRBV27 with TRBJ2-7; TRBD1 matches at 8 bases. V lost 3 bases to trimming and J lost 1 base; unmatched junction nucleotides: 5. This CDR3 is built from 15 residues. Germline values: CDR1 MNHEY, CDR2 SMNVEV (reference sequence). CDR3 residues: CASSFRGQGSYEQYF. In nucleotides, the CDR3 is TGTGCCAGCAGTTTTCGAGGACAGGGATCCTACGAGCAGTACTTC.

The chain uses TRBV9 and TRBJ2-7, with TRBD1 matching over 12 bases. CDR3 length: 15 amino acids. Per the germline V gene, CDR1 is SGDLS and CDR2 is YYNGEE. V was clipped by 3 bases and J by 6 bases; unmatched bases: 7. The CDR3 region has the DNA TGTGCCAGCAGCGCGGCGGGACAGGGGGCCGGCGAGCAGTACTTC. Translated, it gives CASSAAGQGAGEQYF.

This chain connects TRBV7-9 to TRBJ2-7; tentative D call: TRBD2 (6 bases). V lost 4 bases and J lost 2, with 18 bases in between. The CDR3 covers 16 residues. CDR1 and CDR2 (germline): SEHNR, FQNEAQ (reference sequence). CDR3 region: CASSSPSLASTYEQYF. CDR3 nucleotides: TGTGCCAGCAGCTCCCCCTCGCTAGCGTCTACCTACGAGCAGTACTTC.

The V gene is TRBV2, the J gene TRBJ2-3; 10 nucleotides align to TRBD1. Trimming cost V 5 bases and J 9 bases; bases outside gene matches: 5. The CDR3 is made up of 13 amino acids. Germline CDR1 and CDR2: SNHLY and FYNNEI. The CDR3: CASSTDRGDTQYF. The CDR3 nucleotides read TGTGCCAGCAGTACGGACAGGGGGGACACGCAGTATTTT.

This sequence joins TRBV5-1 and TRBJ1-6; possibly TRBD1 for D (5 bases). Germline CDR1 SGHRS, CDR2 YFSETQ. V was clipped by 3 bases and J by 11 bases, with 15 bases between them. The CDR3 length is 14 residues. DNA for the CDR3: TGCGCCAGCAGCTCGGACAAGGAAACTGCACCCCTCCACTTT. As protein: CASSSDKETAPLHF.

Only a few counts were recorded for this clone. This rearrangement joins TRBV2 to TRBJ2-1; D is undetermined. Germline CDR1 and CDR2: SNHLY and FYNNEI. The V end was cut by 8 bases, the J end by 2 bases, with 19 bases between. The CDR3 runs 16 residues. The CDR3 is CASLTQVSPTYNEQFF. The CDR3 nucleotides are TGTGCCAGCCTCACTCAGGTCTCGCCGACCTACAATGAGCAGTTCTTC.

The chain employs TRBV19 and TRBJ2-7; 13 nucleotides align to TRBD2. Germline-derived CDR1 and CDR2 are LNHDA and SQIVND (reference sequence). This CDR3 contains 14 residues. J was trimmed by 3 bases and V by 7 bases; bases with no gene match: 3. The CDR3 here is CASTRTSGGYEQYF. The CDR3 bases are TGTGCCAGTACCCGGACTAGCGGGGGCTACGAGCAGTACTTC.

The chain has TRBV19 and TRBJ2-1; 9 bases line up with TRBD2. Trimming at V came to 3 bases and at J to 6 bases, leaving 15 bases not matched to a gene. CDR3 size: 18 residues. Germline V gives CDR1 LNHDA, CDR2 SQIVND (reference sequence). CDR3 DNA: TGTGCCAGTAGTATGGGGGGCGGGAGGGCCGGGGGAGGCAATGAGCAGTTCTTC. As protein: CASSMGGGRAGGGNEQFF.

This clone was seen a single time. The V and J genes are TRBV9 and TRBJ2-5, with 8 bases matching TRBD2. Germline lookup yields CDR1 SGDLS and CDR2 YYNGEE. The CDR3 is 16 amino acids. V dropped 2 bases and J dropped 5; count of bases not matched to a gene: 11. Written as DNA, the CDR3 is TGTGCCAGCAGCGTCCCTCCCGGCGGGGGGCTTGAGACCCAGTACTTC. Translating gives CASSVPPGGGLETQYF.

The chain joins TRBV9 to TRBJ2-1; D unresolved. Germline V CDR1 and CDR2: SGDLS, YYNGEE. The CDR3 contains 13 residues. V shed 4 bases and J shed 2 bases, with 7 bases lying between them. CDR3 nucleotide sequence: TGTGCCAGCAGCCCAGAGGCCTACAATGAGCAGTTCTTC. It is translated as CASSPEAYNEQFF.

The V call is TRBV5-1, the J call TRBJ2-7; TRBD1 matches 7 bases. V trimming: 0 bases; J trimming: 1 base; junction bases outside the gene matches: 4. This CDR3 contains 15 residues. Germline loops: CDR1 SGHRS, CDR2 YFSETQ. The CDR3 is CASSLGTGPSYEQYF. The CDR3 DNA is TGCGCCAGCAGCTTGGGGACAGGTCCTTCCTACGAGCAGTACTTC.

V usage is TRBV11-2 and J usage is TRBJ2-5, with D unresolved. The germline V and J ends were trimmed by 4 bases and 6 bases, with 9 bases remaining between them. The CDR3 totals 12 residues. CDR1 SGHAT and CDR2 FQNNGV come from the germline V gene. The CDR3 spells CASSSLRKTQYF. CDR3 nucleotide sequence: TGTGCCAGCAGCTCGTTGCGAAAGACCCAGTACTTC.